This TCR beta chain was documented in a study of graft-versus-host responses after intestinal transplantation. Study information: Transplants given to recipients were multivisceral, liver-intestinal, or isolated intestinal. Anti-thymocyte globulin induction was given to all recipients, followed by tacrolimus and steroids for roughly three years. Overall study results and limits: Levels of circulating GvH clones at their peak were associated with early post-transplant HvG declines.

On this clone itself: Its specificity is not known.

Repertoires were generated with immunoSEQ multiplex PCR, while TCRdb's copy carries only in-frame clones and drops some. This sample has about 120,000 clones, with about 95% found just once. Germline CDR1 and CDR2: LNHDA and SQIVND (reference sequence). The CDR3 consists of 14 residues. V lost 9 bases to trimming and J lost 1 base, with 16 bases between them. This TCR came from a human donor who received an intestinal transplant. The sample was unstimulated CD8+ T cells sorted from spleen or lymph node cells, taken before intestinal transplant. The chain is built from TRBV19 and TRBJ2-7, with D unresolved. The chain's CDR3 is CARHGCPVSYEQYF. The CDR3 region has the DNA TGTGCCAGGCACGGGTGCCCTGTATCCTACGAGCAGTACTTC.